This is a list of T cell receptor beta chains from one sample in a study of T cells after yellow fever vaccination. MiXCR, run by TCRdb on the 5' RACE reads, gives a single entry per CDR3 protein. Among roughly 94,000 distinct CDR3 sequences listed, 8.9% were seen once. Here the sequenced sample was CD8+ T cells not binding an NS4B(214-222) dextramer, sorted from PBMCs, taken less than 18 days after the first yellow fever vaccination. The receptor source for this set is a man aged 18 to 30 who received the YFV17D yellow fever vaccine. The CDR3 runs from the conserved cysteine through the conserved F or W. The D gene is left open where the match is weak. Some rows have no size entry. The others give once, few or many, or a class for an expanded clone.

.	TRBV12-3/TRBV12-4	many	TRBJ2-2	TGTGCCAGCAGTTTTGGCGGGGAGCTGTTTTTT	CASSFGGELFF
.	TRBV6-5	few	TRBJ2-4	TGTGCCAGCAGTTCGCTTGGCGCGTCCGGCGCCCAGTACTTC	CASSSLGASGAQYF
.	TRBV25-1	.	TRBJ2-7	TGTGCCAGCAGTGAATATGACGAGGTTCGCTACGAGCAGTACTTC	CASSEYDEVRYEQYF
.	TRBV27	.	TRBJ2-6	TGTGCCAGCAGTTTACTTGGGGCAATCTCTGGGGCCAACGTCCTGACTTTC	CASSLLGAISGANVLTF
.	TRBV19	once	TRBJ2-2	TGTGCCAGTAGTACCTCCGGGGCCGCCGGGGAGCTGTTTTTT	CASSTSGAAGELFF
.	TRBV6-6	many	TRBJ1-2	TGTGCCAGCACCCCGGGGCATTTTGGCTACACCTTC	CASTPGHFGYTF
.	TRBV11-2	many	TRBJ2-5	TGTGCCAGCAGCTTAGATCGGTTTGAACAGTACCAAGAGACCCAGTACTTC	CASSLDRFEQYQETQYF
.	TRBV2	few	TRBJ2-1	TGTGCCAGCAGTGAAAGACAGTACTCCTACAATGAGCAGTTCTTC	CASSERQYSYNEQFF
TRBD1	TRBV29-1	few	TRBJ2-7	TGCAGCGTTGTTGGCCGGGACAGAACCTACGAGCAGTACTTC	CSVVGRDRTYEQYF
.	TRBV7-8	.	TRBJ2-1	TGTGCCAGCAGCTTGGCCGACAGGTACAATGAGCAGTTCTTC	CASSLADRYNEQFF
.	TRBV11-2	many	TRBJ2-5	TGTGCCAGCAGCTTGTGGGCTAGCCAAGGAGAGACCCAGTACTTC	CASSLWASQGETQYF
TRBD2	TRBV4-1	many	TRBJ2-5	TGCGCCAGCAGCCTATGGACTAGCGGGGGTGAAGAGACCCAGTACTTC	CASSLWTSGGEETQYF
.	TRBV7-2	few	TRBJ2-5	TGTGCCAGCTGGCAGGCAGGGGACGAGACCCAGTACTTC	CASWQAGDETQYF
.	TRBV12-3/TRBV12-4	many	TRBJ2-3	TGTGCCAGCAGCCTTCGACAGAGCCTCAGGGATACGCAGTATTTT	CASSLRQSLRDTQYF
.	TRBV4-1	few	TRBJ2-3	TGCGCCAGCAGCCGGACCACAGATACGCAGTATTTT	CASSRTTDTQYF
TRBD2	TRBV20-1	few	TRBJ2-3	TGCAGTGCTAGAGATCATGGGACTAGTCTTGATACGCAGTATTTT	CSARDHGTSLDTQYF
TRBD1	TRBV20-1	many	TRBJ1-2	TGCAGTGCTAGCTTGGACAGGGTCCCGGATGGCTACACCTTC	CSASLDRVPDGYTF
TRBD1	TRBV7-6	.	TRBJ2-3	TGTGCCAGCAGCTTATTCAGGGGGCAAGATACGCAGTATTTT	CASSLFRGQDTQYF
.	TRBV12-3/TRBV12-4	.	TRBJ2-5	TGTGCCAGCAGTCCTACCACTGGGGGGGCTAGAGAGACCCAGTACTTC	CASSPTTGGARETQYF
TRBD1	TRBV29-1	many	TRBJ2-1	TGCAGCGGATATATCGGACAGGTGGGGTTCTTC	CSGYIGQVGFF
.	TRBV5-5	.	TRBJ2-7	TGTGCCAGCAGGTCAATACAGAGAAGCTCCTACGAGCAGTACTTC	CASRSIQRSSYEQYF
TRBD2	TRBV5-6	.	TRBJ2-1	TGTGCCAGCAGCTTTAGCCAGCGGGGCTCCTACAATGAGCAGTTCTTC	CASSFSQRGSYNEQFF
TRBD1	TRBV5-5	.	TRBJ2-1	TGTGCCAGCAGCGGAACCGGGACAGGGAGGAATGAGCAGTTCTTC	CASSGTGTGRNEQFF
.	TRBV7-9	.	TRBJ1-2	TGTGCCAGCAGCTTAAGGGATCCTAACTATGGCTACACCTTC	CASSLRDPNYGYTF
.	TRBV12-3/TRBV12-4	many	TRBJ1-4	TGTGCCAGCACCTCCGCGGGGCGTGAAAAACTGTTTTTT	CASTSAGREKLFF
TRBD2	TRBV6-1	.	TRBJ2-5	TGTGCCAGCATCGGGGCGGGAGGCCCAGAGACCCAGTACTTC	CASIGAGGPETQYF
.	TRBV29-1	.	TRBJ1-1	TGCAGCGCCTGGGGCACTGAAGCTTTCTTT	CSAWGTEAFF
TRBD2	TRBV3-1	.	TRBJ2-5	TGTGCCAGCAGCCAAGAAGGACTAGCGGGAAAAGAGACCCAGTACTTC	CASSQEGLAGKETQYF
.	TRBV5-4	few	TRBJ2-3	TGTGCCAGCAGCTTGGCCGCGGGGCTAAAAATTAGCACAGATACGCAGTATTTT	CASSLAAGLKISTDTQYF
TRBD2	TRBV4-2	.	TRBJ2-5	TGTGCCAGCAGCCACGAGCGGGGGGGCCTTCGAGAGACCCAGTACTTC	CASSHERGGLRETQYF
.	TRBV7-8	few	TRBJ2-7	TGTGCCAGCACCACTGGGGGATCCAGCTCCTACGAGCAGTACTTC	CASTTGGSSSYEQYF
.	TRBV4-3	.	TRBJ1-5	TGCGCCAGCAGCCCCGGACAATATAGCAATCAGCCCCAGCATTTT	CASSPGQYSNQPQHF
TRBD1	TRBV12-3/TRBV12-4	.	TRBJ2-6	TGTGCCAGCAGGCTGACAGGGCTTGGGGCCAACGTCCTGACTTTC	CASRLTGLGANVLTF
.	TRBV11-2	.	TRBJ2-7	TGTGCCAGCAGCCTGACCCGGAGCTCCTACGAGCAGTACTTC	CASSLTRSSYEQYF
TRBD1	TRBV12-3/TRBV12-4	many	TRBJ1-4	TGTGCCAGCAGGTTGACAGGGGTGGGGGAAAAACTGTTTTTT	CASRLTGVGEKLFF
.	TRBV4-3	few	TRBJ1-1	TGCGCCAGCAGCCCCAGGCCGGGTAGCACTGAAGCTTTCTTT	CASSPRPGSTEAFF
.	TRBV29-1	many	TRBJ2-6	TGCAGCGTTGAAGACAGGTCTGGGGCCAACGTCCTGACTTTC	CSVEDRSGANVLTF
.	TRBV12-3/TRBV12-4	many	TRBJ2-2	TGTGCCAGCAGTAACCCGGTCACCGGGGAGCTGTTTTTT	CASSNPVTGELFF
TRBD1	TRBV11-2	.	TRBJ2-5	TGTGCCAGCAGCTCCCGGGACAGGGGAACTCAAGAGACCCAGTACTTC	CASSSRDRGTQETQYF
.	TRBV15	few	TRBJ1-2	TGTGCCACCAGCAGAGATCGCGGCATGACTCTTCGCGGCTACACCTTC	CATSRDRGMTLRGYTF
TRBD1	TRBV5-1	many	TRBJ2-3	TGCGCCAGCACCATCGGGACAGGGGGCACAGATACGCAGTATTTT	CASTIGTGGTDTQYF
.	TRBV2	.	TRBJ2-7	TGTGCCAGCAGTGGCCACACACCTACCTACGAGCAGTACTTC	CASSGHTPTYEQYF
TRBD2	TRBV6-2/TRBV6-3	.	TRBJ2-1	TGTGCCAGCAGTTACTCCTCGAAAGCGGGGGCCTACAATGAGCAGTTCTTC	CASSYSSKAGAYNEQFF
.	TRBV7-9	.	TRBJ1-2	TGTGCCAGCAGCTTTTTTAGCGGAGGGGTATATATGGAGGGCTACACCTTC	CASSFFSGGVYMEGYTF
.	TRBV7-7	.	TRBJ2-3	TGTGCCAGCAGCCGCGAAGTGGGTATGAGGACAGATACGCAGTATTTT	CASSREVGMRTDTQYF
.	TRBV5-8	few	TRBJ1-5	TGTGCCAGCAGTCTTCCCCGGGACAGCAATCAGCCCCAGCATTTT	CASSLPRDSNQPQHF
TRBD2	TRBV4-3	many	TRBJ2-2	TGCGCCAGCAGCCAAAATCCGGGACTAGAGAACACCGGGGAGCTGTTTTTT	CASSQNPGLENTGELFF
TRBD2	TRBV7-9	few	TRBJ2-1	TGTGCCAGCAGCTTAGGGACTAGCGGAGATTACAATGAGCAGTTCTTC	CASSLGTSGDYNEQFF
.	TRBV5-4	many	TRBJ2-1	TGTGCCAGCAGCTTGCCTGGAGGGCCCTACCGGAGTGAGCAGTTCTTC	CASSLPGGPYRSEQFF
TRBD2	TRBV12-3/TRBV12-4	few	TRBJ2-5	TGTGCCAGCAGTTCTGGACTAGTCCATGAGACCCAGTACTTC	CASSSGLVHETQYF
.	TRBV4-3	.	TRBJ2-1	TGCGCCAGCAGCCAAGATTTGGGGGGTCCCTACAATGAGCAGTTCTTC	CASSQDLGGPYNEQFF
.	TRBV15	.	TRBJ2-7	TGTGCCACCAGCACTCGACAGGACTACGAGCAGTACTTC	CATSTRQDYEQYF